The TCR beta chain under discussion was sequenced for a study of cytomegalovirus exposure and HLA in healthy donors. Overall study results and limits: An analysis was carried out at a later point. It showed that HLA-associated TCR beta chains were more clonally expanded than equally common non-associated chains. The records held CMV serostatus as the only immune exposure information. Reported findings show TCR beta sequences accurately forecast HLA-A and HLA-B alleles in most subjects.

The germline CDR1 and CDR2 sequences are SGHNT and YYREEE (reference sequence). The CDR3 has 14 residues. The trim removed 0 bases at V and 7 bases at J, leaving 6 bases unmatched. The PCR made use of 60 Vbeta and 13 Jbeta primers. Produced via immunoSEQ multiplex PCR; TCRdb's table is partial and in-frame only. This table holds roughly 110,000 clones, around three quarters found once. With regard to this clone: What it recognizes is unknown.

This TCR was sampled from a human donor in good health. The sequencing input was PBMCs. The J gene is TRBJ1-1, the V gene TRBV5-4, with 7 bases lining up with TRBD1. CDR3 sequence reads: CASSLEGTVNEAFF. CDR3 DNA: TGTGCCAGCAGCTTGGAGGGGACAGTAAATGAAGCTTTCTTT.